This T cell receptor (beta chain) was sequenced in a study of PD-L1 blockade in urothelial cancer (dated by TCRdb to the late 2010s). Looking at the study overall: Therapy was started around 2014 for all patients, and atezolizumab 1,200 mg was administered intravenously every 3 weeks. Twenty-five of 29 patients were males with bladder-origin urothelial cancer, and about 65% of the roughly 30 reported a prior smoking history. An ECOG performance status of 0 or 1 was recorded for the patients, and 0 to 3 prior chemotherapy regimens had been received by the patients. Blood samples were analyzed at 3 weeks after treatment start (second dose) and at 6 weeks after treatment start. A median of 141,255 T cells and around 81,000 unique TCRs was obtained from blood samples, and a median clonality of around 0.08 was observed. The study was an exploratory multi-omic analysis of somatic, immune and clinical correlates of response to PD-L1 blockade with atezolizumab in urothelial cancer. TCR sequencing covered pretreatment tumor samples and matched, serially collected peripheral blood taken before and after atezolizumab treatment. Durable clinical benefit was defined as progression-free survival longer than 6 months, and TCR features were also tested against progression-free and overall survival. In the same patients, whole exome sequencing and RNA sequencing of pretreatment tumors were performed in addition to TCR sequencing. About 10 patients achieved durable clinical benefit and some 20 did not. Over 28 patients had pretreatment blood TCR-seq, some 25 had at least one posttreatment blood collection, and some 25 had tumor TCR-seq. Study-wide findings and limitations: At 3 weeks after the start of treatment, tumor-associated TCR clones in peripheral blood had expanded more in patients with durable benefit (n ≈ 24, p = 0.022). A pretreatment peripheral blood TCR clonality below the median was linked to improved progression-free and overall survival. Because the sample size was small (n of about 27) and many of the analyses were exploratory, the results are meant to be hypothesis-generating.

Concerning this clone itself: The specificity of this receptor is unknown. Base qualities are not recorded, but no much larger clone differs from it by a single base.

Synthetic TCR analog templates were spiked into each PCR so that absolute template abundance could be estimated from read counts. TCRbeta CDR3 regions were amplified from genomic DNA with bias-controlled V and J gene primers using the immunoSEQ assay. Sequencing of rearranged TCRbeta segments was done at approximately 20X coverage. Under the source paper's analysis protocol: Clustering was used to correct sequencing errors, and CDR3s were annotated against IMGT to assign V, D and J genes. Out-of-frame and stop-codon sequences were excluded, and only productive TCRbeta rearrangements were used in downstream analyses. To compute clonality, Shannon entropy was normalized by the log of the number of unique productive sequences and then subtracted from one. Fisher's exact test with Benjamini-Hochberg correction, at a threshold of adjusted p below 0.01, was used to find clones that differed between time points or between blood and tumor. TCRdb holds this immuneACCESS table with in-frame rearrangements only. Some clones are missing; in checked studies, unresolved V genes explain under half, and the rest has no known cause. V, J and clone size reflect that table, while D and trimming were determined from the DNA. The sample has approximately 20,000 clones on record, around 90% of them singletons. The ten largest account for 15% to 20% of the sample.

A total of approximately 27 patients with locally advanced or metastatic urothelial carcinoma, treated at Memorial Sloan Kettering on a trial protocol, made up the cohort. Peripheral blood mononuclear cells were collected pretreatment and during treatment, with between 1 and 8 total time points obtained per patient. The Qiagen DNeasy Blood extraction kit was used to purify genomic DNA from total PBMCs and from tumor samples. PBMCs were collected pretreatment and during treatment, and were isolated and stored as previously described. For CDR1 and CDR2, the germline V gene (reference sequence) lists MNHEY and SMNVEV. A distance of 16 bases separates the germline ends of V and J, which lose 1 base and 1 base respectively. The CDR3 numbers 17 residues from cysteine through phenylalanine. The DNA shown is the 51-base CDR3, in frame from base 1.

The sequences come from PBMCs, collected around atezolizumab (anti-PD-L1) treatment. The rearrangement joined TRBV27 to TRBJ1-1; matching of 6 bases hints at TRBD1 as the D gene. The receptor comes from a woman between 55 and 75 years old with urothelial cancer. The CDR3: CASSLWRPRQENTEAFF. The DNA sequence reads TGTGCCAGCAGTTTATGGCGTCCTAGACAGGAGAACACTGAAGCTTTCTTT.